This TCR beta chain was observed in a study of beta chain features in type 1 diabetes. Blood was collected once per donor into heparin, averaging roughly 120 mL. The study, taken as a whole, reports: Among patients with Type 1 diabetes, TCRB CDR3s were moderately but significantly shorter in every one of the four CD4+ subsets.

The germline CDR1 and CDR2 sequences are MDHEN and SYDVKM. The CDR3 consists of 14 residues. V shed 6 bases and J shed 12 bases, with 18 bases lying between them. Regarding this clone: Its cognate antigen is unknown.

The sequenced template was cDNA made from the entire isolated RNA. Libraries were prepared by immunoSEQ multiplex PCR; TCRdb keeps only in-frame clonotypes and omits some of them. Seen here are about 650,000 clones, 12% observed once, and the top ten hold around 0.12%. The sequence was obtained from a man younger than 40 with type 1 diabetes. Sequencing was carried out using naive CD4+ T cells from blood. This chain uses TRBV28 with TRBJ2-6; D is uncertain. CDR3 loop: CASSPSALQGVLTF. Written as DNA, the CDR3 is TGTGCCAGCAGCCCCTCGGCCCTTCAAGGCGTCCTGACTTTC.